Listed below are T cell receptor beta chains from one sample, sequenced in a study of human T cells and chemical hapten exposure. MiXCR, run by TCRdb on the RACE reads, gives a single entry per CDR3 protein. The sample carries under 50,000 distinct CDR3 sequences, 3.7% recorded once. Sequencing was done on a sample of whole blood. Receptors originate from a human donor in good health. Some clones in this sample may be carry-over from other donors' samples. Both conserved end residues are part of each CDR3. A D gene is named only where the DNA matches it firmly. Size is omitted from some rows. Given values are once, few, many or a class for expanded clones.

. . TRBJ1-1 TRBV13 15 CASSLMPGWNTEAFF TGTGCCAGCAGCTTAATGCCGGGATGGAACACTGAAGCTTTCTTT
many TRBD2 TRBJ2-7 TRBV14 14 CASSPGLAGYEQYF TGTGCCAGCAGCCCCGGACTAGCGGGATACGAGCAGTACTTC
many . TRBJ2-6 TRBV28 16 CATSKWGPSGANVLTF TGTGCCACCAGCAAGTGGGGGCCTAGTGGGGCCAACGTCCTGACTTTC
few TRBD1 TRBJ1-1 TRBV7-9 14 CASSLEGGISEAFF TGTGCCAGCAGCTTAGAAGGGGGCATCAGTGAAGCTTTCTTT
. . TRBJ1-2 TRBV4-1 13 CASSHEGLLGYTF TGCGCCAGCAGCCATGAGGGACTTCTGGGCTACACCTTC
. TRBD1 TRBJ2-7 TRBV5-5 15 CASSLTGGAPHEQYF TGTGCCAGCAGCCTAACAGGGGGCGCCCCCCACGAGCAGTACTTC
many . TRBJ2-7 TRBV6-6 15 CASSYPLTQGDEQYF TGTGCCAGCAGTTATCCTCTGACCCAGGGTGACGAGCAGTACTTC
. . TRBJ2-1 TRBV2 15 CASRVALMRDNEQFF TGTGCCAGCAGGGTTGCCCTTATGAGGGACAATGAGCAGTTCTTC
many TRBD1 TRBJ2-7 TRBV29-1 15 CSKGWRGGTSYEQYF TGCAGCAAAGGGTGGAGAGGGGGCACCTCCTACGAGCAGTACTTC
many TRBD2 TRBJ2-7 TRBV28 12 CASSQPRGGRYF TGTGCCAGCAGCCAACCCCGAGGCGGGAGGTACTTC
many TRBD1 TRBJ1-5 TRBV29-1 15 CSVSSGDRTEQPQHF TGCAGCGTGAGCTCCGGGGACAGGACCGAACAGCCCCAGCATTTT
many . TRBJ2-3 TRBV4-1 14 CASSQEGVSDTQYF TGCGCCAGCAGCCAAGAGGGGGTTTCAGATACGCAGTATTTT
many . TRBJ2-5 TRBV29-1 13 CSVVGRFQETQYF TGCAGCGTTGTAGGCAGGTTCCAAGAGACCCAGTACTTC
many TRBD1 TRBJ1-1 TRBV28 14 CASNPGGRTTEAFF TGTGCCAGCAACCCAGGGGGTAGGACCACTGAAGCTTTCTTT
many TRBD1 TRBJ2-5 TRBV7-7 13 CASSRGRGETQYF TGTGCTAGCTCGAGGGGGCGAGGAGAGACCCAGTACTTC
. . TRBJ2-3 TRBV6-2/TRBV6-3 12 CASTRTSDTQYF TGTGCCAGCACCCGGACCTCTGATACGCAGTATTTT
many . TRBJ1-2 TRBV18 16 CASSPPSQAPNYGYTF TGTGCCAGCTCACCCCCGTCCCAGGCGCCTAACTATGGCTACACCTTC
. . TRBJ1-1 TRBV10-3 13 CASRGQRNTEAFF TGTGCCAGCCGGGGGCAGAGGAACACTGAAGCTTTCTTT
many . TRBJ1-4 TRBV18 13 CASSPGGNEKLFF TGTGCCAGCTCACCGGGGGGGAATGAAAAACTGTTTTTT
medium-sized . TRBJ2-3 TRBV27 13 CASSYREGDTQYF TGTGCCAGCAGTTACAGGGAAGGAGATACGCAGTATTTT
many TRBD2 TRBJ2-4 TRBV4-1 16 CASSQPDASGGHIQYF TGCGCCAGCAGCCAACCCGACGCCAGCGGGGGGCACATTCAGTACTTC
many . TRBJ1-5 TRBV7-2 14 CASSLDQRGQPQHF TGTGCCAGCAGCTTAGATCAGAGGGGTCAGCCCCAGCATTTT
many TRBD2 TRBJ2-2 TRBV6-5 15 CASSYVLAGTGELFF TGTGCCAGCAGTTACGTCCTAGCGGGCACCGGGGAGCTGTTTTTT
. . TRBJ2-1 TRBV25-1 13 CASSEFKGHEQFF TGTGCCAGCAGTGAATTTAAGGGGCATGAGCAGTTCTTC
many TRBD1 TRBJ1-2 TRBV10-2 15 CASSDRTGRRDGYTF TGCGCCAGCAGTGACAGGACAGGGAGAAGGGATGGCTACACCTTC
many TRBD1 TRBJ2-3 TRBV27 20 CASSLRGRTGRYSSTDTQYF TGTGCCAGCAGTTTAAGGGGAAGGACAGGGAGATATTCTAGCACAGATACGCAGTATTTT
many . TRBJ2-7 TRBV29-1 11 CSVYMSYEQYF TGCAGCGTCTACATGTCCTACGAGCAGTACTTC